The rows below give T cell receptor beta chains drawn from one sample of a study of cytomegalovirus exposure and HLA in healthy donors. The method was immunoSEQ multiplex PCR; TCRdb's version includes in-frame clones alone and lacks a portion of them. The table records over 100,000 clones, more than 70% of them present only once. Source material: PBMCs. These receptors were collected from a woman aged 18-29 years in good health and CMV-seronegative. The CDR3 runs from the conserved cysteine through the conserved F or W. A D gene is named only where the DNA matches it firmly. Only some rows state a clone size, as once, few, many or a class for expanded clones.

clone_size: .
j_call: TRBJ1-5
d_call: .
v_call: TRBV2
cdr3_aa: CASTAGGGAFQPQHF
cdr3_nt: TGTGCCAGCACCGCAGGCGGGGGGGCCTTTCAGCCCCAGCATTTT

clone_size: .
j_call: TRBJ1-5
d_call: TRBD1
v_call: TRBV27
cdr3_aa: CASSTGQGFGQPQHF
cdr3_nt: TGTGCCAGCAGTACGGGACAGGGTTTCGGTCAGCCCCAGCATTTT

clone_size: .
j_call: TRBJ2-1
d_call: TRBD1
v_call: TRBV18
cdr3_aa: CASSLGQGDEQFF
cdr3_nt: TGTGCCAGCTCACTCGGACAGGGCGATGAGCAGTTCTTC

clone_size: .
j_call: TRBJ2-1
d_call: TRBD1
v_call: TRBV6-5
cdr3_aa: CASSRQGGNEQFF
cdr3_nt: TGTGCCAGCAGTCGACAGGGGGGAAATGAGCAGTTCTTC

clone_size: .
j_call: TRBJ2-7
d_call: TRBD2
v_call: TRBV28
cdr3_aa: CASSSYSGRSGVEQYF
cdr3_nt: TGTGCCAGCAGTTCGTATAGCGGGAGAAGTGGGGTCGAGCAGTACTTC

clone_size: .
j_call: TRBJ2-7
d_call: TRBD1
v_call: TRBV6-5
cdr3_aa: CASRTRDSGYEQYF
cdr3_nt: TGTGCCAGCAGAACCCGGGACAGCGGTTACGAGCAGTACTTC

clone_size: .
j_call: TRBJ2-2
d_call: TRBD2
v_call: TRBV19
cdr3_aa: CASTSLIAGGSNTGELFF
cdr3_nt: TGTGCCAGTACCTCGTTGATAGCGGGGGGCTCGAACACCGGGGAGCTGTTTTTT

clone_size: .
j_call: TRBJ2-7
d_call: TRBD2
v_call: TRBV7-9
cdr3_aa: CASSVWGGRNSNEQYF
cdr3_nt: TGTGCCAGCAGCGTCTGGGGGGGGAGAAACTCGAACGAGCAGTACTTC

clone_size: once
j_call: TRBJ2-2
d_call: .
v_call: TRBV7-9
cdr3_aa: CASSAQGYGELFF
cdr3_nt: TGTGCCAGCAGCGCGCAGGGATACGGGGAGCTGTTTTTT

clone_size: .
j_call: TRBJ2-1
d_call: TRBD2
v_call: TRBV5-4
cdr3_aa: CASSSPASGGENEQFF
cdr3_nt: TGTGCCAGCAGCTCCCCAGCTAGCGGGGGGGAGAATGAGCAGTTCTTC

clone_size: .
j_call: TRBJ2-7
d_call: TRBD1
v_call: TRBV27
cdr3_aa: CASSSPGTGGGEQYF
cdr3_nt: TGTGCCAGCAGTTCCCCCGGGACAGGGGGCGGCGAGCAGTACTTC

clone_size: .
j_call: TRBJ1-1
d_call: TRBD1
v_call: TRBV2
cdr3_aa: CASSEQGAQNTEAFF
cdr3_nt: TGTGCCAGCAGTGAGCAGGGGGCGCAGAACACTGAAGCTTTCTTT

clone_size: once
j_call: TRBJ2-5
d_call: TRBD1
v_call: TRBV4-1
cdr3_aa: CASSRIGTGSQETQYF
cdr3_nt: TGCGCCAGCAGCCGAATCGGGACAGGATCCCAAGAGACCCAGTACTTC

clone_size: .
j_call: TRBJ2-3
d_call: TRBD2
v_call: TRBV7-6
cdr3_aa: CASSEGLAGDTQYF
cdr3_nt: TGTGCCAGCAGCGAGGGACTAGCTGGTGATACGCAGTATTTT

clone_size: .
j_call: TRBJ1-1
d_call: .
v_call: TRBV9
cdr3_aa: CASSVGGVMNTEAFF
cdr3_nt: TGTGCCAGCAGCGTTGGCGGGGTAATGAACACTGAAGCTTTCTTT

clone_size: once
j_call: TRBJ2-5
d_call: TRBD2
v_call: TRBV7-7
cdr3_aa: CASSPGGGGQETQYF
cdr3_nt: TGTGCCAGCAGCCCCGGCGGCGGGGGACAAGAGACCCAGTACTTC

clone_size: .
j_call: TRBJ2-3
d_call: TRBD2
v_call: TRBV5-1
cdr3_aa: CASSLGSSGLRGTQYF
cdr3_nt: TGCGCCAGCAGCTTGGGCTCTAGCGGCCTTCGAGGTACGCAGTATTTT

clone_size: .
j_call: TRBJ1-6
d_call: .
v_call: TRBV5-4
cdr3_aa: CASSPRGQFNSPLHF
cdr3_nt: TGTGCCAGCAGCCCAAGAGGACAGTTCAATTCACCCCTCCACTTT

clone_size: .
j_call: TRBJ2-7
d_call: .
v_call: TRBV5-6
cdr3_aa: CASSLAPSRSDYEQYF
cdr3_nt: TGTGCCAGCAGCTTGGCCCCCTCTCGGAGCGACTACGAGCAGTACTTC

clone_size: .
j_call: TRBJ1-3
d_call: .
v_call: TRBV25-1
cdr3_aa: CASSEDGAGYTIYF
cdr3_nt: TGTGCCAGCAGTGAAGATGGGGCGGGATACACCATATATTTT

clone_size: .
j_call: TRBJ2-7
d_call: TRBD2
v_call: TRBV27
cdr3_aa: CASSLSSGGMSYEQYF
cdr3_nt: TGTGCCAGCAGTTTATCGTCGGGAGGAATGTCCTACGAGCAGTACTTC

clone_size: .
j_call: TRBJ1-3
d_call: TRBD1
v_call: TRBV4-3
cdr3_aa: CASSQGVGQAGNTIYF
cdr3_nt: TGCGCCAGCAGCCAAGGGGTGGGACAGGCTGGAAACACCATATATTTT